The rows below give T cell receptor beta chains drawn from one sample of a study of spatial heterogeneity in lung cancer. TCRdb re-analysed the 5' RACE reads in MiXCR, keeping a single row per CDR3 protein. The data hold about 22,000 distinct CDR3 sequences, with over 5.5% observed a single time. Sequenced material: PBMCs, taken at surgery. Receptors originate from a male donor with early-stage non-small cell lung cancer. CDR3s include the opening cysteine and the closing phenylalanine or tryptophan. D genes are given only for firm matches. Only part of the rows carry a size: once, few, many, or a class if the clone is expanded.

TRBV6-5	-	TRBJ2-7	-	TGTGCCAGCCTCTCTCTATTTCCCTACGAGCAGTACTTC	CASLSLFPYEQYF
TRBV14	many	TRBJ2-5	TRBD1	TGTGCCAGCAGCCAAGTGATAGGGACAGGACATAACCAAGAGACCCAGTACTTC	CASSQVIGTGHNQETQYF
TRBV15	-	TRBJ2-7	TRBD1	TGTGCCACCAGCATGACCGGGACAGCCGCCGAGCAGTACTTC	CATSMTGTAAEQYF
TRBV7-9	medium-sized	TRBJ2-3	-	TGTGCCAGCAGCTTAGGGGAAGCCCGCCCCGATACGCAGTATTTT	CASSLGEARPDTQYF
TRBV7-3	-	TRBJ1-1	-	TGTGCCAGCAGCTGGGGGGGTCAGTCAGGTTCTGAAGCTTTCTTT	CASSWGGQSGSEAFF
TRBV19	many	TRBJ2-3	-	TGTGCCAGTAGTATAGGATACTTCACAGATACGCAGTATTTT	CASSIGYFTDTQYF
TRBV10-3	few	TRBJ2-3	-	TGTGCCATCGGTGGACTCCCCACAGATACGCAGTATTTT	CAIGGLPTDTQYF
TRBV5-4	many	TRBJ2-4	-	TGTGCCAGCAGCCAGGGACTGGTCCCGGGGAAAAACATTCAGTACTTC	CASSQGLVPGKNIQYF
TRBV12-3/TRBV12-4	few	TRBJ2-5	-	TGTGCCAGCAGTTCGGGACTGGGGGCGGAGACCCAGTACTTC	CASSSGLGAETQYF
TRBV7-9	many	TRBJ1-3	-	TGTGCCAGCAGCTTTACTGGAAACACCATATATTTT	CASSFTGNTIYF
TRBV7-2	many	TRBJ1-5	-	TGTGCCAGCAGCTTATATACGGGGGGGAATCAGCCCCAGCATTTT	CASSLYTGGNQPQHF
TRBV7-8	few	TRBJ2-3	TRBD2	TGTGCCAGCAGCCTTCATACTAGCGGGGATACGCAGTATTTT	CASSLHTSGDTQYF
TRBV19	-	TRBJ2-1	TRBD1	TGTGCCAGTACCAGGACAGGGTGGAATGAGCAGTTCTTC	CASTRTGWNEQFF
TRBV5-1	many	TRBJ2-1	-	TGCGCCAGCAGCTTGGTGGGTAACGGAGGGTTCTTC	CASSLVGNGGFF
TRBV5-6	many	TRBJ2-7	-	TGTGCCAGCAGGCGGCAGGACCACTACGAGCAGTACTTC	CASRRQDHYEQYF
TRBV12-3/TRBV12-4	few	TRBJ1-1	-	TGTGCCAGCAGTTTCGCGAACACTGAAGCTTTCTTT	CASSFANTEAFF
TRBV5-1	many	TRBJ1-1	-	TGCGCCAGCAGCCTCAGGGAGGGCACTGAAGCTTTCTTT	CASSLREGTEAFF
TRBV28	many	TRBJ2-7	-	TGTGCCAGCAATGGGCAGGGGAACTCCTACGAGCAGTACTTC	CASNGQGNSYEQYF
TRBV6-2/TRBV6-3	few	TRBJ2-4	-	TGTGCCAGCAGTTTCTCCGCAGGGAAAAACATTCAGTACTTC	CASSFSAGKNIQYF
TRBV24-1	many	TRBJ1-5	TRBD1	TGTGCCACCAGTTCCGGGACAGGGGGCGATGGCAATCAGCCCCAGCATTTT	CATSSGTGGDGNQPQHF
TRBV18	many	TRBJ2-7	-	TGTGCCAGCTCCCCGATAGACAGGCTCTCCACCTACGAGCAGTACTTC	CASSPIDRLSTYEQYF
TRBV28	few	TRBJ2-7	TRBD2	TGTGCCAGCAGTAGGCCCACTAGCGGGAGTTACCACGAGCAGTACTTC	CASSRPTSGSYHEQYF
TRBV7-2	many	TRBJ1-5	-	TGTGCCAGCAGCTTGCAAGGGCCCAATCAGCCCCAGCATTTT	CASSLQGPNQPQHF
TRBV18	many	TRBJ2-2	-	TGTGCCAGCTCACCAACGGAAGTCGGTGAGGCCGGGGAGCTGTTTTTT	CASSPTEVGEAGELFF
TRBV5-1	many	TRBJ1-6	-	TGCGCCAGCCGCGAACAGGGAAATTCACCCCTCCACTTT	CASREQGNSPLHF
TRBV18	many	TRBJ2-1	-	TGTGCCAGCTCACCCTATGTTTCCCCCTACAATGAGCAGTTCTTC	CASSPYVSPYNEQFF
TRBV7-2	many	TRBJ1-1	-	TGTGCCAGCAGCTTAATAACTGAAGCTTTCTTT	CASSLITEAFF
TRBV18	few	TRBJ1-1	-	TGTGCCAGCTCATCGGAGCCCCTGAGCGGGAACACTGAAGCTTTCTTT	CASSSEPLSGNTEAFF
TRBV19	many	TRBJ1-5	-	TGTGCCAGTAGTATAGCAGGTGGGCAGCCCCAGCATTTT	CASSIAGGQPQHF
TRBV5-4	few	TRBJ2-5	-	TGTGCCAGCAGCACACTAGGAGGAGAGACCCAGTACTTC	CASSTLGGETQYF
TRBV7-9	many	TRBJ2-5	TRBD1	TGTGCCAGCGGGACAGGCACCCGATCTCAAGAGACCCAGTACTTC	CASGTGTRSQETQYF
TRBV12-3/TRBV12-4	many	TRBJ2-7	-	TGTGCCAGCAGTTGGGGGCGGGGAGCACGTCGGGAGCAGTACTTC	CASSWGRGARREQYF
TRBV7-9	few	TRBJ1-4	TRBD1	TGTGCCAGCAGCCGAGGACAGGGGGCATATCTGTTTTTT	CASSRGQGAYLFF
TRBV7-6	many	TRBJ2-3	-	TGTGCCAGCAGCCTACATCAAGATACGCAGTATTTT	CASSLHQDTQYF
TRBV18	-	TRBJ1-4	-	TGTGCCAGCTCACCACGAACGGATGAAAAACTGTTTTTT	CASSPRTDEKLFF
TRBV7-9	many	TRBJ2-2	-	TGTGCCAGCAGCTTAGCGGGGACAGAGCTGTTTTTT	CASSLAGTELFF
TRBV5-1	many	TRBJ2-7	-	TGCGCCAGCAGCTCCCGCGGGGCGGATCCCTACGAGCAGTACTTC	CASSSRGADPYEQYF
TRBV29-1	many	TRBJ2-1	-	TGCAGCGCTGAAGGGGGAACGGGAGAGCAGTTCTTC	CSAEGGTGEQFF